Following are 9 T cell receptor beta chains from one sample sequenced in a study of neoadjuvant nivolumab and ipilimumab in lung cancer. Here immunoSEQ multiplex PCR was the method, and the copy in TCRdb shows in-frame clones only, minus some. The sample consists of about 26,000 clones, approximately 80% of them appearing once. Material: peripheral blood, obtained before neoadjuvant nivolumab, alone or with ipilimumab. The source of these receptors is an adult with non-small cell lung cancer.

The rearrangement uses TRBV7-9 and TRBJ1-6, with unresolved D. Germline values: CDR1 SEHNR, CDR2 FQNEAQ (reference sequence). V was shortened by 5 bases and J by 8 bases, with 7 bases between the two germline ends. This CDR3 contains 12 residues. This CDR3 reads CASSKVDSPLHF. Here the CDR3 DNA reads TGTGCCAGCAGCAAGGTGGATTCACCCCTCCACTTT. The entire variable domain, with the rest obtained from reference TRBV7-9 and TRBJ1-6, is as follows: DTGVSQNPRHKITKRGQNVTFRCDPISEHNRLYWYRQTLGQGPEFLTYFQNEAQLEKSRLLSDRFSAERPKGSFSTLEIQRTEQGDSAMYLCASSKVDSPLHFGNGTRLTVT.

V and J are TRBV7-2 and TRBJ2-7; possible D gene TRBD1, 6 bases. The CDR3 is made up of 14 amino acids. The V gene lost 2 bases and the J gene lost 1 base, with 9 bases spanning the gap. Germline assignment: CDR1 SGHTA and CDR2 FQGNSA. The CDR3 protein is CASSLRDKSYEQYF. The CDR3 DNA reads as TGTGCCAGCAGCTTAAGGGACAAATCCTACGAGCAGTACTTC.

The J gene is TRBJ1-3, the V gene TRBV4-3, with D possibly matching TRBD1 (6 bases). This CDR3 has 14 residues. The ends were cut back, 3 bases at V and 8 bases at J, with 14 bases in the middle. Per the germline V gene, CDR1 is LGHNA and CDR2 is YSLEER. The CDR3 sequence is CASSHRTASHTIYF. CDR3 bases: TGCGCCAGCAGCCATAGGACAGCTTCGCACACCATATATTTT.

The chain employs TRBV7-2 and TRBJ2-7; tentatively, D is TRBD1 (6 bases). The CDR3 has 12 amino acids. In germline, CDR1 is SGHTA, CDR2 FQGNSA. V was clipped by 0 bases and J by 6 bases, with 6 bases between them. Written as DNA, the CDR3 is TGTGCCAGCAGCTTAGCGACAGGCGAGCAGTACTTC. It is translated as CASSLATGEQYF.

In this sample, this clone turned up a few times. The V gene is TRBV2, the J gene TRBJ2-3, with TRBD1 identical over 8 bases. J gave up 3 bases and V 6 bases, and 5 bases lay outside the gene matches. Per germline, CDR1 SNHLY and CDR2 FYNNEI. This CDR3 has 14 residues. CDR3 coding DNA: TGTGCCAGCAGCCCAGGACAGGGAACAGATACGCAGTATTTT. Amino acids: CASSPGQGTDTQYF.

The CDR3 is CASSWTGTDPFSNTGELFF. CDR3 coding DNA: TGTGCCAGCAGCTGGACAGGGACAGATCCATTCTCCAACACCGGGGAGCTGTTTTTT. V gene TRBV5-6 combines with J gene TRBJ2-2, with 8 bases that match TRBD1. The CDR3 contains 19 residues. CDR1 is SGHDT, CDR2 YYEEEE, per germline. V trimming: 3 bases; J trimming: 2 bases; junction bases outside the gene matches: 15.

The chain links TRBV5-1 to TRBJ2-5; D is undetermined. The germline V and J ends were trimmed by 7 bases and 0 bases, with 13 bases remaining between them. CDR1 is SGHRS, CDR2 YFSETQ, per germline. The CDR3 totals 14 residues. The CDR3 loop is CASGREVNQETQYF. The CDR3 DNA follows: TGCGCCAGCGGGCGCGAGGTTAACCAAGAGACCCAGTACTTC.

This clone has a single count. V is TRBV28 and J is TRBJ1-5, with D maybe TRBD1 (5 bases). Trimming took off 5 bases at V and 6 bases at J, with 14 bases between the two ends. Germline CDR1 is MDHEN and CDR2 is SYDVKM. The CDR3 runs to 14 residues. The CDR3 loop reads CASSPPQGVQPQHF. The DNA of the CDR3 is TGTGCCAGCAGTCCCCCCCAGGGTGTTCAGCCCCAGCATTTT.

V and J are TRBV10-3 and TRBJ2-7; a possible D gene is TRBD1 (6 bases). V lost 6 bases to trimming and J lost 3 bases, with 12 bases between them. Germline loops: CDR1 ENHRY, CDR2 SYGVKD. CDR3 length equals 13 residues. CDR3 sequence (DNA): TGTGCCATCAGGGAAACAGGGAACTACGAGCAGTACTTC. Its translation is CAIRETGNYEQYF.